This note documents a single TCR beta chain sequence. Looked up from germline, CDR1 is SGHNT and CDR2 is YENEEA. With 4 bases clipped from V and 0 bases from J, the junction kept 2 bases outside the gene matches. This CDR3 region has 16 residues. The data belong to a study of blood T cell repertoires in COVID-19. In the study overall: COVID-19 samples from acute and convalescent phases originated in the United States, Italy and Spain. Sources were T cells, B-cell-depleted T cells, or PBMCs; the material itself was cDNA or gDNA.

The table came from immunoSEQ multiplex PCR; TCRdb's copy has only in-frame clones and leaves some out. The sample contains 50,000 to 55,000 clones, roughly 85% of which appear only once. This chain uses TRBV11-3 with TRBJ2-1; 11 bases are a match to TRBD2. This TCR was recovered from a man in his fifties or sixties with acute or convalescent COVID-19. Sequenced sample: peripheral blood. CDR3 in amino acids: CASSSSGGSSYNEQFF. The CDR3 DNA sequence: TGTGCCAGCAGCTCTAGCGGGGGGAGCTCCTACAATGAGCAGTTCTTC. The complete variable domain, with remaining parts taken from reference TRBV11-3 and TRBJ2-1, reads EAGVVQSPRYKIIEKKQPVAFWCNPISGHNTLYWYLQNLGQGPELLIRYENEEAVDDSQLPKDRFSAERLKGVDSTLKIQPAELGDSAVYLCASSSSGGSSYNEQFFGPGTRLTVL.